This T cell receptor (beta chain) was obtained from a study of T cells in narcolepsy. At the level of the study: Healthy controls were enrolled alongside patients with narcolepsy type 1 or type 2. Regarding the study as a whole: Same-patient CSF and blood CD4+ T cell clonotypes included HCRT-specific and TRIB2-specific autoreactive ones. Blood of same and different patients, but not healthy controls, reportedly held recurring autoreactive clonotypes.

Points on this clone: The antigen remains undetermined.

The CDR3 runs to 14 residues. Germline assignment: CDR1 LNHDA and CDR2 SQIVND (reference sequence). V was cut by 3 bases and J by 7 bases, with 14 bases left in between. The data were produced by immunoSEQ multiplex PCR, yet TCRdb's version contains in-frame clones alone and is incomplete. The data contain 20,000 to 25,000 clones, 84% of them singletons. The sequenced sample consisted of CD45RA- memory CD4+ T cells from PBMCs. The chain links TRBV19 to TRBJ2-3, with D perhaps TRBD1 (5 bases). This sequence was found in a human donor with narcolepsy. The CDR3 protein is CASSMDPPGYTQYF. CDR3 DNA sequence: TGTGCCAGTAGTATGGATCCCCCAGGGTATACGCAGTATTTT.